This T cell receptor beta chain was recorded in a study of cytomegalovirus exposure and HLA in healthy donors. About this clone itself: The antigen is unknown. Other nucleotide sequences in the sample specify the same CDR3.

The PCR had 60 Vbeta and 13 Jbeta primers. The assay was immunoSEQ multiplex PCR, and TCRdb's table has in-frame clones only and misses some. Recorded for this sample: 150,000 or so clones. Study-level points and caveats: A list of around 160 TCR beta chains associated with cytomegalovirus was given.

The TCR was taken from a woman aged 50 to 60 in good health and CMV-seronegative. The sequencing input was PBMCs.

CDR3 sequence reads: CASSGALNQPQHF. As DNA, the CDR3 is TGTGCCAGCAGTGGGGCCCTTAATCAGCCCCAGCATTTT. This chain links TRBV2 with TRBJ1-5; D gene ambiguous. Deletions cut 4 bases from V and 4 bases from J, with 8 bases between. Germline V lookup: CDR1 SNHLY, CDR2 FYNNEI. This CDR3 contains 13 residues. The variable domain in full, completed from reference TRBV2 and TRBJ1-5, reads EPEVTQTPSHQVTQMGQEVILRCVPISNHLYFYWYRQILGQKVEFLVSFYNNEISEKSEIFDDQFSVERPDGSNFTLKIRSTKLEDSAMYFCASSGALNQPQHFGDGTRLSIL.